This T cell receptor (beta chain) was recorded in a study of vaccination and CD4 T cells after COVID-19. Study at large: The convalescents, six males and four females, included two who were Hispanic.

The CDR3 consists of 15 residues. The V gene's germline CDR1 is MNHEY and CDR2 SMNVEV (reference sequence). Trimming pared 6 bases from V and 0 bases from J, leaving 12 bases between. Noted treatment: roughly 10-day PBMC culture with coronavirus spike peptide pools or control peptides (ViraFEST assay). The study sequenced cultured CD4+ T cell DNA using the Oncomine TCR Beta short-read assay. DNA came from CD4+ T cells after culture. Using its own MiXCR run on the PCR reads, TCRdb lists one record per CDR3 protein. The top ten clones hold approximately 58% of a sample with 3,500 to 4,500 distinct CDR3 sequences, approximately 22% of them seen once. For this clonotype: Antigen specificity is unknown.

The sequencing used CD4+ T cells from blood, cultured in vitro, collected after SARS-CoV-2 vaccination. The J gene is TRBJ1-5, the V gene TRBV27, with no clear D. This TCR derives from a human donor who had recovered from COVID-19. The CDR3 here is CASRLSWYSNQPQHF. Here the CDR3 DNA reads TGTGCCAGCAGATTGAGTTGGTATAGCAATCAGCCCCAGCATTTT.